Listed below are T cell receptor beta chains from one sample, sequenced in a study of Graves' ophthalmopathy and Graves' hyperthyroidism. TCRdb reprocessed the multiplex PCR reads via MiXCR and lists one record per CDR3 protein. The repertoire consists of over a million distinct CDR3 sequences, with 35% to 45% occurring once and the leading ten covering around 10%. The sample consisted of peripheral blood or thyroid tissue (not recorded which). Source of these receptors: an adult man with Graves' hyperthyroidism. The CDR3 runs from the conserved cysteine through the conserved F or W. A D gene is named only where the DNA matches it firmly. Rows give clone size only sometimes, using once, few, many, or a class for an expanded clone.

d_gene | abundance | j_gene | v_gene | CDR3aa | CDR3nt
- | - | TRBJ2-5 | TRBV28 | CASSAVFQETQYF | TGTGCCAGCAGTGCAGTATTCCAAGAGACCCAGTACTTC
TRBD1 | - | TRBJ1-5 | TRBV6-5 | CASSYRVQGNNQPQHF | TGTGCCAGCAGTTACCGCGTACAGGGGAACAATCAGCCCCAGCATTTT
TRBD1 | - | TRBJ1-6 | TRBV20-1 | CSVSRGTGVSSPLHF | TGCAGTGTTTCCAGGGGCACAGGGGTCAGTTCACCCCTCCACTTT
- | - | TRBJ2-7 | TRBV12-3/TRBV12-4 | CASSSLGAIYEQYF | TGTGCCAGCAGTTCTTTGGGGGCGATCTACGAGCAGTACTTC
TRBD1 | few | TRBJ1-1 | TRBV5-8 | CASSPPGTGASEAFF | TGTGCCAGCAGTCCCCCCGGGACAGGGGCCTCTGAAGCTTTCTTT
TRBD2 | - | TRBJ2-5 | TRBV7-9 | CASSSATSRETQYF | TGTGCCAGCAGCTCGGCGACTAGCCGAGAGACCCAGTACTTC
- | - | TRBJ2-5 | TRBV7-2 | CASSSYGGTGEETQYF | TGTGCCAGCAGCTCCTATGGGGGGACCGGGGAAGAGACCCAGTACTTC
TRBD2 | few | TRBJ2-5 | TRBV6-6 | CASSYLSGGKETQYF | TGTGCCAGCAGTTACCTTAGCGGGGGGAAGGAGACCCAGTACTTC
- | many | TRBJ2-5 | TRBV29-1 | CSVDQTSQETQYF | TGCAGCGTCGACCAGACTAGCCAAGAGACCCAGTACTTC
- | - | TRBJ2-7 | TRBV7-2 | CASSATMTGVYEQYF | TGTGCCAGCAGCGCCACCATGACAGGAGTCTACGAGCAGTACTTC
- | few | TRBJ2-2 | TRBV2 | CASTDSPPANTGELFF | TGTGCCAGCACCGACTCCCCGCCCGCGAACACCGGGGAGCTGTTTTTT
- | few | TRBJ2-5 | TRBV9 | CASSVVGSETQYF | TGTGCCAGCAGCGTAGTGGGGTCGGAGACCCAGTACTTC
- | few | TRBJ2-7 | TRBV20-1 | CSATAGSYYEQYF | TGCAGTGCTACAGCAGGGAGTTACTACGAGCAGTACTTC
TRBD2 | many | TRBJ2-5 | TRBV10-2 | CASSDGGLGQETQYF | TGCGCCAGCAGTGACGGAGGACTAGGTCAGGAGACCCAGTACTTC
- | - | TRBJ2-7 | TRBV24-1 | CATSVGDEQYF | TGTGCCACCAGTGTGGGGGACGAACAGTACTTC
- | many | TRBJ2-7 | TRBV10-3 | CAISEATLREQYF | TGTGCCATCAGTGAGGCCACGCTCAGGGAGCAGTACTTC
- | - | TRBJ1-5 | TRBV24-1 | CAPRGSNQPQHF | TGTGCCCCCCGAGGGAGCAATCAGCCCCAGCATTTT
TRBD1 | few | TRBJ1-2 | TRBV7-9 | CASSPLTPHRGFDYGYTF | TGTGCCAGCAGCCCCCTAACCCCCCACAGGGGGTTCGACTATGGCTACACCTTC
TRBD2 | many | TRBJ2-7 | TRBV7-2 | CASSLAGGPHEQYF | TGTGCCAGCAGCCTAGCGGGGGGGCCCCACGAGCAGTACTTC
- | many | TRBJ2-5 | TRBV5-8 | CASSLGVGEETQYF | TGTGCCAGCAGCCTCGGAGTGGGGGAAGAGACCCAGTACTTC
TRBD1 | many | TRBJ1-1 | TRBV5-1 | CASSPGGGTGGFF | TGCGCCAGCAGCCCCGGGGGTGGGACAGGAGGTTTCTTT
- | many | TRBJ1-6 | TRBV20-1 | CSASPVLVDNSPLHF | TGCAGTGCTAGTCCGGTTCTGGTGGATAATTCACCCCTCCACTTT
- | many | TRBJ1-4 | TRBV29-1 | CSVDQGGQGFTNEKLFF | TGCAGCGTTGATCAAGGGGGGCAGGGGTTTACTAATGAAAAACTGTTTTTT
- | - | TRBJ2-7 | TRBV5-1 | CASRPTPTEMGEQYF | TGCGCCAGCAGACCAACACCGACAGAAATGGGCGAGCAGTACTTC
- | - | TRBJ1-2 | TRBV7-9 | CASSPPGFYGYTF | TGTGCCAGCAGTCCACCAGGGTTCTATGGCTACACCTTC
TRBD1 | - | TRBJ1-2 | TRBV2 | CADGQGNYGYTF | TGTGCCGACGGACAGGGGAACTATGGCTACACCTTC
- | once | TRBJ1-1 | TRBV7-8 | CASSLGAPRDTEAFF | TGTGCCAGCAGCTTAGGGGCCCCCCGCGACACTGAAGCTTTCTTT
- | many | TRBJ1-5 | TRBV6-5 | CASSPSGFSNQPQHF | TGTGCCAGCAGCCCCAGCGGATTTAGCAATCAGCCCCAGCATTTT
- | many | TRBJ1-2 | TRBV12-3/TRBV12-4 | CASSLRLGNYGYTF | TGTGCCAGCAGTTTGCGTTTAGGGAATTATGGCTACACCTTC
TRBD1 | many | TRBJ1-2 | TRBV5-8 | CASSLAGTGYYGYTF | TGTGCCAGCAGCTTGGCCGGGACAGGGTACTATGGCTACACCTTC
- | few | TRBJ1-4 | TRBV2 | CASSRRVSSANEKLFF | TGTGCCAGCAGTCGCAGGGTGAGTTCGGCTAATGAAAAACTGTTTTTT
- | - | TRBJ1-2 | TRBV7-9 | CATAGGSSGYTF | TGTGCCACCGCCGGGGGATCCTCCGGCTACACCTTC
- | - | TRBJ2-7 | TRBV7-2 | CASSSRTASSYEQYF | TGTGCCAGCAGCTCCCGGACAGCGAGCTCCTACGAGCAGTACTTC
- | many | TRBJ2-7 | TRBV10-3 | CAISESGLQYEQYF | TGTGCCATCAGTGAGTCGGGCCTACAGTACGAGCAGTACTTC
- | many | TRBJ2-2 | TRBV2 | CASSDWRESSGELFF | TGTGCCAGCAGTGACTGGCGGGAATCGTCGGGGGAGCTGTTTTTT
TRBD1 | many | TRBJ1-1 | TRBV7-6 | CASSPTGDRGRTEAFF | TGTGCCAGCAGCCCGACCGGGGACAGGGGAAGAACTGAAGCTTTCTTT
TRBD1 | - | TRBJ1-5 | TRBV7-9 | CASSQDWAGGKNQPQHF | TGTGCCAGCAGCCAAGATTGGGCAGGGGGCAAGAATCAGCCCCAGCATTTT
- | few | TRBJ2-5 | TRBV5-5 | CASSLNRRETQYF | TGTGCCAGCAGCTTGAACCGGCGGGAGACCCAGTACTTC
TRBD2 | - | TRBJ2-7 | TRBV7-8 | CASSLGLAGGKYEQYF | TGTGCCAGCAGCCTGGGACTAGCGGGAGGAAAATACGAGCAGTACTTC
- | many | TRBJ2-5 | TRBV7-2 | CASRDGGPLETQYF | TGTGCCAGCAGAGACGGGGGGCCGTTGGAGACCCAGTACTTC
TRBD1 | few | TRBJ2-5 | TRBV20-1 | CSANMDRQAEETQYF | TGCAGTGCTAACATGGACAGGCAAGCGGAAGAGACCCAGTACTTC
- | - | TRBJ2-7 | TRBV5-1 | CVSSLGTYEQYF | TGCGTCAGCAGCTTGGGGACCTACGAGCAGTACTTC
TRBD2 | - | TRBJ2-3 | TRBV7-9 | CASSSTGTSGTDTQYF | TGTGCCAGCAGTTCGACCGGGACTAGCGGCACAGATACGCAGTATTTT
- | - | TRBJ1-5 | TRBV10-3 | CAISELDSNQPQHF | TGTGCCATCAGTGAGTTGGACAGCAATCAGCCCCAGCATTTT
- | - | TRBJ2-5 | TRBV5-1 | CASSFHRNLQETQYF | TGCGCCAGCAGCTTCCACAGGAATCTCCAAGAGACCCAGTACTTC
TRBD1 | - | TRBJ2-7 | TRBV20-1 | CSASAGQGAVRTPDAQYF | TGCAGTGCTAGCGCGGGACAGGGGGCTGTTCGAACCCCGGATGCGCAGTACTTC
TRBD1 | few | TRBJ2-7 | TRBV4-1 | CASSQDVGQGVGEQYF | TGCGCCAGCAGCCAAGATGTAGGGCAGGGGGTTGGCGAGCAGTACTTC
- | - | TRBJ1-1 | TRBV6-2/TRBV6-3 | CASGRGGWTEAFF | TGTGCCAGCGGTAGGGGCGGGTGGACTGAAGCTTTCTTT
- | many | TRBJ2-7 | TRBV20-1 | CSARPPVTPSGRQYF | TGCAGTGCTAGACCCCCAGTGACTCCCTCGGGCCGGCAGTACTTC
TRBD1 | few | TRBJ2-7 | TRBV10-3 | CAISEKGQGRGEQYF | TGTGCCATCAGTGAAAAGGGACAGGGGAGGGGCGAGCAGTACTTC
TRBD1 | many | TRBJ1-2 | TRBV12-3/TRBV12-4 | CASRIRQGISSDGYTF | TGTGCCAGCAGGATCCGACAGGGGATATCTTCGGATGGCTACACCTTC
- | few | TRBJ1-1 | TRBV10-2 | CASSDQQGKNTEAFF | TGCGCCAGCAGTGATCAGCAGGGCAAGAACACTGAAGCTTTCTTT
TRBD2 | - | TRBJ2-7 | TRBV19 | CATQSGGASYEQYF | TGTGCCACCCAGAGCGGGGGGGCCTCCTACGAGCAGTACTTC